A single sample gave rise to the 20 T cell receptor beta chains below, sequenced in a study of blood T cells in healthy people across ages. The use of a sample-barcoded 5' primer and a J-beta primer mix characterized a second PCR of about 6 to 12 cycles. TCRdb fed the 5' RACE reads into MiXCR, producing one record per CDR3 protein. The sample contains some 780,000 distinct CDR3 sequences, about 56% of which appear only once. Sequenced material: blood. These TCRs come from a man aged 40-50 years in good health.

The V call is TRBV28, the J call TRBJ2-7; 7 bases match TRBD2. Losses at the gene ends were 5 bases for V and 5 bases for J; bases not matched to a gene: 12. Per the germline V gene, CDR1 is MDHEN and CDR2 is SYDVKM. This CDR3 has 15 amino acids. This chain's CDR3 is CASSPTSGNIDEQYF. The CDR3 DNA reads as TGTGCCAGCAGTCCCACCAGCGGGAATATCGACGAGCAGTACTTC. The entire variable domain, with the rest obtained from reference TRBV28 and TRBJ2-7, is as follows: DVKVTQSSRYLVKRTGEKVFLECVQDMDHENMFWYRQDPGLGLRLIYFSYDVKMKEKGDIPEGYSVSREKKERFSLILESASTNQTSMYLCASSPTSGNIDEQYFGPGTRLTVT.

J is TRBJ1-2 and V is TRBV3-1, with 7 bases that match TRBD1. Germline CDR1 reads LGHDT; CDR2 reads YNNKEL (reference sequence). The CDR3 covers 17 residues. The trim removed 0 bases at V and 8 bases at J, leaving 15 bases unmatched. Here the CDR3 DNA reads TGTGCCAGCAGCCAAGAGGCCAGGTCGCAGGGGGTTGGAGGCTACACCTTC. Encoded protein: CASSQEARSQGVGGYTF.

V is TRBV27 and J is TRBJ2-4, with D unclear. The DNA end lines up better with TRBJ2-7; the J call may be wrong. The CDR3 loop spans 14 amino acids. CDR1 is MNHEY and CDR2 is SMNVEV in the germline V gene (reference sequence). CDR3 coding DNA: TGTGCCAGCAGTTCCGAAGGGAAAGGCGACGAGCAGTACTTC. Encoded protein: CASSSEGKGDEQYF.

The CDR3 loop reads CSVEAGGQETQYF. The CDR3 nucleotides are TGCAGCGTTGAGGCTGGCGGACAAGAGACCCAGTACTTC. J is TRBJ2-5 and V is TRBV29-1; no reliable D call. The germline CDR1 and CDR2 sequences are SQVTM and ANQGSEA. V was trimmed by 3 bases and J by 2 bases, leaving 10 bases between them. This CDR3 region has 13 residues.

This chain connects TRBV7-3 to TRBJ2-3, with 9 positions matching TRBD2. The CDR3 runs 14 residues. Germline V gene lookup returns CDR1 SGHTA and CDR2 FQGTGA. Trimming took 4 bases from V and 6 from J; bases not matched to a gene: 5. CDR3 DNA: TGTGCCAGCAGCTCCGGCGGGAGGGCGGATACGCAGTATTTT. This translates into CASSSGGRADTQYF.

This clonotype appeared a few times. V is TRBV4-3 and J is TRBJ2-1; the D gene is possibly TRBD2 (6 bases). CDR1 LGHNA and CDR2 YSLEER come from the germline V gene. The CDR3 totals 17 residues. The ends were cut back, 0 bases at V and 6 bases at J, with 18 bases in the middle. CDR3 DNA: TGCGCCAGCAGCCAAGATCTGTGGACGGGAGCAGCCAATGAGCAGTTCTTC. Its protein is CASSQDLWTGAANEQFF.

The CDR3 bases are TGTGCCTCAAAATCCGGGACAGTGGGAGATACGCAGTATTTT. Translation gives CASKSGTVGDTQYF. The chain uses TRBV30 and TRBJ2-3; TRBD1 aligns across 7 bases. Germline CDR1 is GTSNPN and CDR2 is SVGIG (reference sequence). V dropped 7 bases and J dropped 5; count of bases not matched to a gene: 12. The CDR3 sequence is 14 residues long.

The gene calls are TRBV5-1 and TRBJ2-7; 13 bases match TRBD2. The V segment lost 4 bases and the J segment 3 bases; nucleotides outside the gene matches: 7. The CDR3 consists of 16 residues. Germline-derived CDR1 and CDR2 are SGHRS and YFSETQ. CDR3 protein: CASSPGLAGRNYEQYF. In nucleotides, the CDR3 is TGCGCCAGCAGCCCGGGACTAGCGGGACGCAACTACGAGCAGTACTTC.

CDR3: CASSLGPRLAGASYEQYF. The CDR3 DNA sequence: TGTGCCAGCAGTTTAGGCCCCCGACTAGCGGGAGCCTCCTACGAGCAGTACTTC. The chain couples TRBV12-3 or TRBV12-4 to TRBJ2-7, with 12 bases fitting TRBD2. CDR3 length equals 18 residues. Germline trimming cut 1 base from V and 0 bases from J; bases unmatched to any gene: 7.

The sample holds one count of this clonotype. The genes are TRBV9 and TRBJ2-1, with unresolved D. Germline V gene lookup returns CDR1 SGDLS and CDR2 YYNGEE. The CDR3 runs to 14 residues. With 0 bases removed from V and 6 bases from J, the gap between germline ends came to 10 bases. Here the CDR3 DNA reads TGTGCCAGCAGCGTAGCTTCCACCCTCAATGAGCAGTTCTTC. It is translated as CASSVASTLNEQFF. Complete variable domain (other parts from reference TRBV9 and TRBJ2-1): DSGVTQTPKHLITATGQRVTLRCSPRSGDLSVYWYQQSLDQGLQFLIQYYNGEERAKGNILERFSAQQFPDLHSELNLSSLELGDSALYFCASSVASTLNEQFFGPGTRLTVL.

V is TRBV27 and J is TRBJ2-2; possible D gene TRBD1, 5 bases. Trimming cost V 6 bases and J 6 bases, with 11 bases left between them. Germline CDR1 is MNHEY and CDR2 is SMNVEV (reference sequence). The CDR3 extends over 13 amino acids. The CDR3 DNA sequence: TGTGCCAGCAGGACGGTAGGGGCCGGGGAGCTGTTTTTT. This codes for CASRTVGAGELFF.

The rearrangement uses TRBV29-1 and TRBJ2-1; 10 bases map to TRBD2. CDR1 is SQVTM, CDR2 ANQGSEA, per germline. With 4 bases clipped from V and 6 bases from J, the junction kept 15 bases outside the gene matches. The CDR3 runs 17 residues. DNA for the CDR3: TGCAGCGTTGTACTTCCCCGGGGGACTAGCGACTCCAATGAGCAGTTCTTC. Amino acids: CSVVLPRGTSDSNEQFF.

The CDR3 DNA follows: TGTGCCAGCAGCTTAGTGGCTAGCGGGGACAATGAGCAGTTCTTC. Translation gives CASSLVASGDNEQFF. The rearrangement links TRBV7-2 to TRBJ2-1; 9 positions match TRBD2. The CDR3 loop spans 15 amino acids. Germline CDR1 SGHTA, CDR2 FQGNSA. The ends lost 1 base at V and 5 bases at J; junction bases unmatched: 3. Using reference TRBV7-2 and TRBJ2-1 for the parts outside the CDR3, the full variable domain is GAGVSQSPSNKVTEKGKDVELRCDPISGHTALYWYRQSLGQGLEFLIYFQGNSAPDKSGLPSDRFSAERTGGSVSTLTIQRTQQEDSAVYLCASSLVASGDNEQFFGPGTRLTVL.

The chain combines TRBV7-9 with TRBJ1-2, with no clear D. CDR3 length: 13 amino acids. V was cut by 2 bases and J by 5 bases, with 9 bases left in between. Per germline, CDR1 SEHNR and CDR2 FQNEAQ (reference sequence). The CDR3 sequence is CASSLPDRYGYTF. The CDR3 nucleotides read TGTGCCAGCAGCTTACCCGACCGTTATGGCTACACCTTC.

The genes are TRBV27 and TRBJ2-4; D might be TRBD1 (5 bases). The J call is in doubt because the DNA end fits TRBJ2-7 better. There are 14 residues in the CDR3. Per the germline V gene, CDR1 is MNHEY and CDR2 is SMNVEV (reference sequence). CDR3 residues: CASSPRERKNEQYF. The CDR3 bases are TGTGCCAGCAGCCCCAGGGAAAGGAAGAACGAGCAGTACTTC.

This clonotype came up a few times. The chain recombines TRBV7-3 with TRBJ2-1; D unresolved. The length of the CDR3 is 13 residues. The V end lost 2 bases, the J end lost 9 bases, and 11 bases lay between the germline ends. From germline, CDR1 is SGHTA and CDR2 FQGTGA. The CDR3 loop reads CASSLAVGSEQFF. The CDR3, as DNA: TGTGCCAGCAGCTTAGCGGTCGGCTCTGAGCAGTTCTTC.

The genes are TRBV15 and TRBJ2-5; 10 positions match TRBD1. This CDR3 region has 20 residues. Germline V CDR1 and CDR2: LNHNV, YYDKDF (reference sequence). V lost 0 bases, J lost 1 base, and 14 bases stayed unmatched. CDR3 sequence reads: CATSRDPTPTGTGVQETQYF. The CDR3 bases are TGTGCCACCAGCAGAGATCCCACACCAACCGGGACAGGGGTCCAAGAGACCCAGTACTTC.

The rearrangement joins TRBV9 to TRBJ2-4; D may be TRBD2 (5 bases). The length of the CDR3 is 16 residues. Germline values: CDR1 SGDLS, CDR2 YYNGEE. V was pared by 2 bases and J by 0 bases, with 12 bases between. The CDR3 spells CASSVLPGGAKNIQYF. The CDR3 region has the DNA TGTGCCAGCAGCGTTCTACCTGGAGGAGCCAAAAACATTCAGTACTTC.

This rearrangement joins TRBV7-9 to TRBJ1-5, with D possibly being TRBD1 (5 bases). With 8 bases removed from V and 4 bases from J, the gap between germline ends came to 9 bases. The CDR3 is 12 residues long. CDR1 is SEHNR, CDR2 FQNEAQ, per germline (reference sequence). As DNA, the CDR3 is TGTGCCAGCCAAGGGGATAATCAGCCCCAGCATTTT. Protein sequence: CASQGDNQPQHF.

The table lists this clonotype with a few counts. The chain joins TRBV27 to TRBJ2-5; 9 bases line up with TRBD1. The CDR3 sequence is 16 residues long. V trimming: 4 bases; J trimming: 5 bases; junction bases outside the gene matches: 11. Per the germline V gene, CDR1 is MNHEY and CDR2 is SMNVEV (reference sequence). CDR3 sequence reads: CASSSQPGQGRETQYF. CDR3 DNA sequence: TGTGCCAGCAGTTCACAACCGGGACAGGGAAGGGAGACCCAGTACTTC.